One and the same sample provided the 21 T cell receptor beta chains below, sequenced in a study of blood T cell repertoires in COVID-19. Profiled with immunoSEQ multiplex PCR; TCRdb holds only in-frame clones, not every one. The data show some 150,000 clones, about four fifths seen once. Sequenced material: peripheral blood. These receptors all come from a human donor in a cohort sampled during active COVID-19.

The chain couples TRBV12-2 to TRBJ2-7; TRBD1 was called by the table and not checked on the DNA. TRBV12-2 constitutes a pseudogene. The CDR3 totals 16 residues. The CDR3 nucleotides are TGTGCAAGTCGGATTACGACAGCCATAAGCTCCTACGAGCAGTACGTC. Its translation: CASRITTAISSYEQYV.

Written as DNA, the CDR3 is TGTGCCAGCAGCCAAGATGCTAGCGGGGGGGCCGGGGAGCTGTTTTTT. It is translated as CASSQDASGGAGELFF. The V gene is TRBV4-2, the J gene TRBJ2-2; 12 nucleotides agree with TRBD2. Losses at the gene ends were 0 bases for V and 6 bases for J; bases not matched to a gene: 2. From germline, CDR1 is LGHNA and CDR2 YNFKEQ. The CDR3 is 16 residues long.

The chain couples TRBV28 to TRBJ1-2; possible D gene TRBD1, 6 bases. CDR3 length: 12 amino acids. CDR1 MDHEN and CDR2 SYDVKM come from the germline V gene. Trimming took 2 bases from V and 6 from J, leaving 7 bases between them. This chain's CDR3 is CASSLDRHGYTF. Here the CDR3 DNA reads TGTGCCAGCAGTTTAGACAGGCATGGCTACACCTTC.

CDR3 coding DNA: TGTGCCAGCAGGGAACTAGCAGGGGGAGATACGCAGTATTTT. Encoded protein: CASRELAGGDTQYF. The chain employs TRBV7-9 and TRBJ2-3, with D tentatively TRBD1 (7 bases). Germline CDR1 reads SEHNR; CDR2 reads FQNEAQ (reference sequence). The CDR3 extends over 14 amino acids. With 6 bases removed from V and 5 bases from J, the gap between germline ends came to 15 bases.

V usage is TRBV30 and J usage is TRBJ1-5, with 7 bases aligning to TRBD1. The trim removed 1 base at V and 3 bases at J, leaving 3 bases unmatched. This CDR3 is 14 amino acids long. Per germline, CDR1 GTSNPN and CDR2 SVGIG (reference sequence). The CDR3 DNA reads TGTGCCTGGAGTGAGACAGGGACCAATCAGCCCCAGCATTTT. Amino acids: CAWSETGTNQPQHF.

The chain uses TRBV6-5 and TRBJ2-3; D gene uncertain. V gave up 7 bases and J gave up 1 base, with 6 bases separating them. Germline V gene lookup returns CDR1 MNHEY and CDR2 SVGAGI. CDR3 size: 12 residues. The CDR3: CASTSGTDTQYF. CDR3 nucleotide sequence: TGTGCCAGCACCAGTGGCACAGATACGCAGTATTTT.

CDR3 nucleotide sequence: TGCGCCAGCAGCTTGACTAGCGGGAGGGGAGAGACCCAGTACTTC. It yields the protein CASSLTSGRGETQYF. The chain joins TRBV5-1 to TRBJ2-5; 13 positions agree with TRBD2. The CDR3 loop spans 15 amino acids. Trimming cost V 1 base and J 4 bases; bases outside gene matches: 1. The germline V gene has CDR1 SGHRS and CDR2 YFSETQ.

The chain's CDR3 is CASSQKQGARDTQYF. DNA of the CDR3: TGTGCCAGCAGCCAAAAACAGGGGGCGAGGGATACGCAGTATTTT. This rearrangement joins TRBV4-2 to TRBJ2-3; TRBD1 matches at 9 bases. From germline, CDR1 is LGHNA and CDR2 YNFKEQ. With V trimmed by 2 bases and J by 6 bases, 6 bases remained unmatched. The CDR3 sequence is 15 residues long.

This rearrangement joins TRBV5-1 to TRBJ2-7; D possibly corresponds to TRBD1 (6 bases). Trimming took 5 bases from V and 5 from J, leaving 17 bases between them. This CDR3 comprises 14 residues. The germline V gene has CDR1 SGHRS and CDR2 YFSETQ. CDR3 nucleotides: TGCGCCAGCAGAGGGGGAACAGGGTCCCACGAGCAGTACTTC. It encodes CASRGGTGSHEQYF.

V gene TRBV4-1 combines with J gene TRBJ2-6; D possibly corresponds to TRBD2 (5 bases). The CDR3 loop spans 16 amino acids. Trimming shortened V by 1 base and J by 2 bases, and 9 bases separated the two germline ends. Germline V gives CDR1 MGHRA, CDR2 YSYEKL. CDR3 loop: CASSQGGIAGANVLTF. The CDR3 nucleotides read TGCGCCAGCAGCCAAGGAGGGATAGCTGGGGCCAACGTCCTGACTTTC.

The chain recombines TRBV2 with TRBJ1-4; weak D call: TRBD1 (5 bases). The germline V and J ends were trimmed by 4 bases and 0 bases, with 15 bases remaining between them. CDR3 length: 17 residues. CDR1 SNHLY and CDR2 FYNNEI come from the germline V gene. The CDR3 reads CASSARPGRATNEKLFF. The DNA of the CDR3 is TGTGCCAGCAGTGCCCGCCCTGGCAGGGCAACTAATGAAAAACTGTTTTTT.

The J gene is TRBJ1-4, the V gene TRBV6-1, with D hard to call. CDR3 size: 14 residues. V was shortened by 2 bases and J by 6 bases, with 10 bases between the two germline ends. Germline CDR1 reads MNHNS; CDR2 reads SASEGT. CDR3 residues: CASSELVLDEKLFF. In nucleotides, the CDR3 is TGTGCCAGCAGTGAATTAGTCCTGGATGAAAAACTGTTTTTT.

CDR3 in DNA: TGTGCCAGCAGCGTAATAAACATTCAGTACTTC. The encoded protein is CASSVINIQYF. The rearrangement joins TRBV7-9 to TRBJ2-4; D uncertain. The V end was cut by 5 bases, the J end by 6 bases, with 5 bases between. The length of the CDR3 is 11 residues. Per the germline V gene, CDR1 is SEHNR and CDR2 is FQNEAQ (reference sequence).

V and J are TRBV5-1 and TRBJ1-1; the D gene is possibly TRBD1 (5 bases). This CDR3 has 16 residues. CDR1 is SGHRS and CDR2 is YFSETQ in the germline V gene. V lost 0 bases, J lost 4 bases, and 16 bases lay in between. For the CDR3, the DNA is TGCGCCAGCAGCTTGGAACGGGCGCAGGGAGGCACTGAAGCTTTCTTT. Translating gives CASSLERAQGGTEAFF. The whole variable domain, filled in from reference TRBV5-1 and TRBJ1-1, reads KAGVTQTPRYLIKTRGQQVTLSCSPISGHRSVSWYQQTPGQGLQFLFEYFSETQRNKGNFPGRFSGRQFSNSRSEMNVSTLELGDSALYLCASSLERAQGGTEAFFGQGTRLTVV.

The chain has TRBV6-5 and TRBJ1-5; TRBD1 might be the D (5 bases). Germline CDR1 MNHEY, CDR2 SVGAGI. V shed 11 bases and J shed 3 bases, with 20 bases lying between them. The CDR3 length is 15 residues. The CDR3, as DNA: TGTGCCGGTTCCTGGGGGGGTGGAATCAATCAGCCCCAGCATTTT. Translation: CAGSWGGGINQPQHF.

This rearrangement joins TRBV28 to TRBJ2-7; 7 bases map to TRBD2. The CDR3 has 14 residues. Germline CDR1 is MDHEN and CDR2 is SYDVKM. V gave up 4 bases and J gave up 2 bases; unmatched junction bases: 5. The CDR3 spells CASSSLGGAYEQYF. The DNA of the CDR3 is TGTGCCAGCAGTTCCCTTGGGGGGGCCTACGAGCAGTACTTC.

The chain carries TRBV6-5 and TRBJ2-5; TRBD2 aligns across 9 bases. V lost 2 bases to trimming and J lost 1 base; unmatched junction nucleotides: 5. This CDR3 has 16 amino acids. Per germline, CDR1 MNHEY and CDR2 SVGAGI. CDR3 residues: CASSYPRRGGQETQYF. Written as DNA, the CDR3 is TGTGCCAGCAGTTACCCCCGGCGGGGGGGCCAAGAGACCCAGTACTTC.

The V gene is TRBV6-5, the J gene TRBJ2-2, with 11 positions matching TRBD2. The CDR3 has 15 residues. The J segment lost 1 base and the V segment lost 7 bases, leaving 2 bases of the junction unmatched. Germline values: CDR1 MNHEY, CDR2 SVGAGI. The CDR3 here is CASKLAGGNTGELFF. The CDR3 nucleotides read TGTGCCAGCAAGCTAGCGGGAGGGAACACCGGGGAGCTGTTTTTT.

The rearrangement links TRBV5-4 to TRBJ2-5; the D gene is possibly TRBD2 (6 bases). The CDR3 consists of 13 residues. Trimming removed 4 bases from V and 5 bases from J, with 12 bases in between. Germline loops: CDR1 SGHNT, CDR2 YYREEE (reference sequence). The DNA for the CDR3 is TGTGCCAGCAGCCCGGACCGGGGGGAGACCCAGTACTTC. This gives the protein CASSPDRGETQYF.

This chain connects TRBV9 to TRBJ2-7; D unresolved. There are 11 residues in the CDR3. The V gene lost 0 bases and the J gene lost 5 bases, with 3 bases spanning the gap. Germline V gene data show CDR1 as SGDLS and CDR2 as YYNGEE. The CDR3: CASSVANEQYV. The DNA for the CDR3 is TGTGCCAGCAGCGTAGCTAACGAGCAGTACGTC.

CDR3 DNA sequence: TGTGCCAGCAGTTCCGAGGCTAGTCCTATTCATTCACCCCTCCACTTT. Translation gives CASSSEASPIHSPLHF. J is TRBJ1-6 and V is TRBV5-6; no reliable D call. Between the trimmed V and J ends, which lost 5 bases and 8 bases, there was a span of 20 bases. Germline-derived CDR1 and CDR2 are SGHDT and YYEEEE. This CDR3 has 16 residues. Combining the CDR3 with reference TRBV5-6 and TRBJ1-6 gives the whole variable domain DAGVTQSPTHLIKTRGQQVTLRCSPKSGHDTVSWYQQALGQGPQFIFQYYEEEERQRGNFPDRFSGHQFPNYSSELNVNALLLGDSALYLCASSSEASPIHSPLHFGNGTRLTVT.